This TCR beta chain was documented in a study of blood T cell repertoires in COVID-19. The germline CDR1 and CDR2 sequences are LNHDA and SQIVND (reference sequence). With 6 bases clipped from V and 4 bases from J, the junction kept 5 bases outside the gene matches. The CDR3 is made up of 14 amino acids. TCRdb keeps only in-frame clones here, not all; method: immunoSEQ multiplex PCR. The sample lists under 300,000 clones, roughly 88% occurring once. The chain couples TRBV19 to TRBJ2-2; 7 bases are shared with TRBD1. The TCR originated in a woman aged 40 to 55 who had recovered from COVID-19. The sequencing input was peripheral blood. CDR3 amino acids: CASSTTGSTGELFF. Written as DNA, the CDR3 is TGTGCCAGTAGCACGACAGGGTCCACCGGGGAGCTGTTTTTT.